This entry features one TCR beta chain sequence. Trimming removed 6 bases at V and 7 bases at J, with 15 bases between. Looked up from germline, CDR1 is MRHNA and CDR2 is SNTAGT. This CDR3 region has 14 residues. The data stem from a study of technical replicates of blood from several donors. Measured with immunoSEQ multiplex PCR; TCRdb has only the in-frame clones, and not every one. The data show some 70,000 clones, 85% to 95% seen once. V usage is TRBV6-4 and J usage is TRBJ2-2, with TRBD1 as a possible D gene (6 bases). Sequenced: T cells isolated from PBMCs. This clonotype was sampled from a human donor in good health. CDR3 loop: CASRASGVYGELFF. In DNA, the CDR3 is TGTGCCAGCAGAGCGTCAGGGGTATACGGGGAGCTGTTTTTT.